One sample yielded the 30 T cell receptor beta chains listed below, sequenced in a study of T cells in Graves' hyperthyroidism and ophthalmopathy. Researchers amplified the TCR beta CDR3 regions from RNA transcripts. First-round RT-PCR targeting the TCR CDR3 was performed with the HTBI primer set. TCRdb reprocessed the multiplex PCR reads via MiXCR and lists one record per CDR3 protein. Of approximately 530,000 distinct CDR3 sequences in the sample, approximately 16% were seen once. The sequenced sample was blood. The source of these receptors is a woman younger than 30 with Graves' hyperthyroidism.

This chain links TRBV11-2 with TRBJ2-3, with TRBD2 matching over 12 bases. This CDR3 is built from 20 residues. From germline, CDR1 is SGHAT and CDR2 FQNNGV. After removal of 6 bases from V and 1 base from J, the junction contained 17 bases not matched to a gene. CDR3 sequence reads: CASSRGGIGLAGGGTDTQYF. The CDR3 DNA sequence: TGTGCCAGCAGTCGAGGGGGTATCGGTCTAGCGGGAGGGGGCACAGATACGCAGTATTTT.

This clonotype was recorded many times. This rearrangement joins TRBV12-3 or TRBV12-4 to TRBJ1-1; a weak D match, TRBD1 (6 bases). V was pared by 6 bases and J by 12 bases, with 20 bases between. This CDR3 spans 13 amino acids. CDR3 bases: TGTGCCAGCAGCAAACGGGACATTTTTGTTTCTTTCTTT. This encodes CASSKRDIFVSFF.

The chain joins TRBV6-5 to TRBJ2-7; 7 nucleotides align to TRBD1. The V gene end was trimmed by 4 bases and the J gene end by 0 bases; junction bases not matched to a gene: 12. This CDR3 contains 17 residues. The germline gives CDR1 MNHEY, CDR2 SVGAGI. As DNA, the CDR3 is TGTGCCAGCAGTTTTGACAGGGAAGACCCTCACTCCTACGAGCAGTACTTC. Protein sequence: CASSFDREDPHSYEQYF.

This clonotype was picked up many times. The CDR3 here is CASSYYNEQFF. The CDR3 DNA reads TGTGCCAGCAGTTACTACAATGAGCAGTTCTTC. The V call is TRBV28, the J call TRBJ2-1; D call uncertain. This CDR3 region has 11 residues. The V gene lost 4 bases and the J gene lost 3 bases, with 1 base spanning the gap. Germline CDR1 MDHEN, CDR2 SYDVKM.

This clonotype turned up a few times. This chain connects TRBV7-6 to TRBJ1-3; 8 bases map to TRBD1. CDR1 and CDR2 from the germline V gene are SGHVS and FNYEAQ. This CDR3 region has 16 residues. J lost 2 bases, V lost 5 bases, and 8 bases had no gene match. CDR3 protein: CASSAVPQGAGNTIYF. CDR3 in DNA: TGTGCCAGCAGCGCTGTACCACAGGGGGCTGGAAACACCATATATTTT.

This clonotype was counted at least ten times. The chain carries TRBV28 and TRBJ1-5, with D maybe TRBD1 (6 bases). This CDR3 is built from 20 residues. V dropped 4 bases and J dropped 4 bases, with 29 bases sitting between them. Germline assignment: CDR1 MDHEN and CDR2 SYDVKM. CDR3 loop: CASSSRRGGGVGRGNQPQHF. The CDR3 nucleotides read TGTGCCAGCAGTTCCAGACGAGGGGGGGGCGTGGGTAGAGGGAATCAGCCCCAGCATTTT.

The chain joins TRBV7-2 to TRBJ2-4; the D gene is possibly TRBD2 (6 bases). The length of the CDR3 is 13 residues. Trimming cost V 8 bases and J 5 bases, with 13 bases left between them. Per germline, CDR1 SGHTA and CDR2 FQGNSA. The CDR3 protein is CASSAGLENIQYF. The CDR3 coding sequence is TGTGCCAGCTCAGCGGGTTTAGAAAACATTCAGTACTTC.

This clonotype was counted ten times or more. The rearrangement joins TRBV5-1 to TRBJ1-1; weak D call: TRBD1 (5 bases). V shed 1 base and J shed 3 bases, with 13 bases lying between them. Germline-derived CDR1 and CDR2 are SGHRS and YFSETQ. There are 15 residues in the CDR3. The CDR3 loop reads CASSLSGSSDTEAFF. The CDR3 bases are TGCGCCAGCAGCTTGTCAGGGTCAAGCGACACTGAAGCTTTCTTT.

This sequence joins TRBV9 and TRBJ1-2; D unclear. Trimming left V 4 bases short and J 0 bases short, with 19 bases between. The CDR3 has 17 amino acids. The germline gives CDR1 SGDLS, CDR2 YYNGEE. The CDR3 loop is CASSKRFGVVPNYGYTF. Written as DNA, the CDR3 is TGTGCCAGCAGCAAAAGATTTGGGGTGGTCCCTAACTATGGCTACACCTTC.

This clonotype was observed at least ten times. The chain couples TRBV12-3 or TRBV12-4 to TRBJ1-3, with D perhaps matching TRBD1 (6 bases). The ends were cut back, 3 bases at V and 5 bases at J, with 11 bases in the middle. This CDR3 contains 14 residues. CDR3 protein: CASSLVGDRNTIYF. The DNA for the CDR3 is TGTGCCAGCAGTTTGGTAGGGGACAGAAACACCATATATTTT.

The sample holds a few counts of this clonotype. The V gene is TRBV24-1, the J gene TRBJ2-2; 10 bases agree with TRBD2. The CDR3 is made up of 18 amino acids. V trimming: 7 bases; J trimming: 3 bases; junction bases outside the gene matches: 13. CDR1 is KGHDR, CDR2 SFDVKD, per germline. CDR3 loop: CATSGFSSGGIHTGELFF. As DNA, the CDR3 is TGTGCCACCAGCGGATTTAGTAGCGGGGGGATACACACCGGGGAGCTGTTTTTT.

This clonotype appeared many times. The gene calls are TRBV5-8 and TRBJ2-3; the D is unclear. The V end was cut by 3 bases, the J end by 2 bases, with 13 bases between. There are 15 residues in the CDR3. Germline V gene lookup returns CDR1 SGHTS and CDR2 YDEGEE. CDR3 DNA sequence: TGTGCCAGCAGCTCGGGTTGGCAGGTCACAGATACGCAGTATTTT. This encodes CASSSGWQVTDTQYF. Variable domain in full (rest from reference TRBV5-8 and TRBJ2-3): EAGVTQSPTHLIKTRGQQATLRCSPISGHTSVYWYQQALGLGLQFLLWYDEGEERNRGNFPPRFSGRQFPNYSSELNVNALELEDSALYLCASSSGWQVTDTQYFGPGTRLTVL.

V usage is TRBV18 and J usage is TRBJ1-1; 9 bases align to TRBD1. CDR1 KGHSH and CDR2 LQKENI come from the germline V gene. Unmatched junction bases numbered 9, after V lost 8 bases and J lost 5 bases. This CDR3 comprises 14 residues. This CDR3 is CASPLQGARTEAFF. CDR3 sequence (DNA): TGTGCCAGCCCACTACAGGGGGCGAGGACTGAAGCTTTCTTT.

This clonotype was seen repeatedly, ten times or more. The chain employs TRBV30 and TRBJ2-7; D is undetermined. The CDR3 contains 14 residues. Trimming cost V 4 bases and J 2 bases, with 15 bases left between them. CDR1 and CDR2 (germline): GTSNPN, SVGIG (reference sequence). CDR3 in amino acids: CAWNPPTQAYEQYF. The DNA for the CDR3 is TGTGCCTGGAACCCACCGACACAAGCCTACGAGCAGTACTTC.

The chain couples TRBV4-1 to TRBJ2-4, with a tentative D call TRBD2 (6 bases). V was pared by 1 base and J by 0 bases, with 22 bases between. Germline V lookup: CDR1 MGHRA, CDR2 YSYEKL. This CDR3 has 20 amino acids. CDR3 nucleotides: TGCGCCAGCAGCCAAGGAAGGTCCGGGAGCGCGGGCTTAGCCAAAAACATTCAGTACTTC. Its translation: CASSQGRSGSAGLAKNIQYF.

The rearrangement links TRBV12-3 or TRBV12-4 to TRBJ2-2; D might be TRBD2 (5 bases). The CDR3 sequence is 14 residues long. V was clipped by 3 bases and J by 5 bases, with 10 bases between them. The CDR3 nucleotides are TGTGCCAGCAGTTTTTCTAGCATGACCGGGGAGCTGTTTTTT. Its protein product is CASSFSSMTGELFF.

This clonotype was counted a few times. V gene TRBV4-1 combines with J gene TRBJ2-1; TRBD2 matches at 8 bases. Looked up from germline, CDR1 is MGHRA and CDR2 is YSYEKL. Trimming cost V 2 bases and J 8 bases; bases outside gene matches: 8. The CDR3 runs 15 residues. As DNA, the CDR3 is TGCGCCAGCAGCCAAACAGCGGGAGTGGGAGATGAGCAGTTCTTC. Residues: CASSQTAGVGDEQFF.

This clonotype was seen at least ten times. This chain uses TRBV3-1 with TRBJ2-3; no definite D call. From germline, CDR1 is LGHDT and CDR2 YNNKEL (reference sequence). The CDR3 has 14 amino acids. V was trimmed by 0 bases and J by 0 bases, leaving 4 bases between them. CDR3 protein: CASSQDLSTDTQYF. In DNA, the CDR3 is TGTGCCAGCAGCCAAGATCTTAGCACAGATACGCAGTATTTT.

In this sample, this clonotype turned up many times. The rearrangement joins TRBV19 to TRBJ1-2, with D perhaps TRBD1 (6 bases). Germline V lookup: CDR1 LNHDA, CDR2 SQIVND (reference sequence). Between the trimmed V and J ends, which lost 5 bases and 2 bases, there was a span of 15 bases. This CDR3 has 15 amino acids. The CDR3 here is CASSLGHFGNYGYTF. The CDR3 coding sequence is TGTGCCAGTAGTTTGGGACACTTCGGGAACTATGGCTACACCTTC.

CDR3 in amino acids: CASSLEPIAYEQYF. The CDR3 DNA is TGCGCCAGCAGCTTGGAACCAATCGCCTACGAGCAGTACTTC. The genes are TRBV5-1 and TRBJ2-7; D not resolved. Deletions cut 0 bases from V and 2 bases from J, with 9 bases between. Germline V lookup: CDR1 SGHRS, CDR2 YFSETQ. The CDR3 is made up of 14 amino acids.

The genes are TRBV12-3 or TRBV12-4 and TRBJ2-2, with D possibly matching TRBD2 (5 bases). The CDR3 covers 15 residues. V was pared by 7 bases and J by 4 bases, with 16 bases between. The CDR3 DNA reads TGTGCCAGCATCCCGCCCGGGGTCGGCACCGGGGAGCTGTTTTTT. Encoded protein: CASIPPGVGTGELFF.

V gene TRBV20-1 combines with J gene TRBJ2-2, with D possibly being TRBD2 (5 bases). Trimming removed 0 bases from V and 6 bases from J, with 17 bases in between. CDR1 DFQATT and CDR2 SNEGSKA come from the germline V gene (reference sequence). The CDR3 is made up of 16 amino acids. CDR3 coding DNA: TGCAGTGCTAGAGATAGGCGGGTTACTAGGGCCGGGGAGCTGTTTTTT. Encoded protein: CSARDRRVTRAGELFF.

The chain uses TRBV4-2 and TRBJ1-2; D remains unclear. Trimming cost V 0 bases and J 6 bases, with 14 bases left between them. CDR1 and CDR2 from the germline V gene are LGHNA and YNFKEQ. The CDR3 runs to 15 residues. For the CDR3, the DNA is TGTGCCAGCAGCCAAGATCGCTTGGGCATACATGGCTACACCTTC. Residues: CASSQDRLGIHGYTF.

The table lists this clonotype with many counts. V and J are TRBV2 and TRBJ1-2, with unresolved D. Trimming cost V 7 bases and J 0 bases, with 12 bases left between them. Per germline, CDR1 SNHLY and CDR2 FYNNEI. The CDR3 runs 14 residues. CDR3 in DNA: TGTGCCAGCACCGAAGGTACGGCTAACTATGGCTACACCTTC. Protein product: CASTEGTANYGYTF.

This clonotype has at least ten counts. The CDR3 DNA reads TGTGCCAGCAGTGGGGGGCAGGCACAAAACACTGAAGCTTTCTTT. This gives the protein CASSGGQAQNTEAFF. The J gene is TRBJ1-1, the V gene TRBV2, with TRBD1 as a possible D gene (6 bases). The CDR3 is 15 residues long. Germline V gene data show CDR1 as SNHLY and CDR2 as FYNNEI. V lost 4 bases and J 2 bases, leaving 14 bases between the germline ends.

This sequence joins TRBV20-1 and TRBJ2-3, with 14 bases identical to TRBD2. This CDR3 contains 18 residues. The trim removed 6 bases at V and 2 bases at J, leaving 13 bases unmatched. CDR1 and CDR2 (germline): DFQATT, SNEGSKA (reference sequence). CDR3 sequence: CSATTSGRDWRSTDTQYF. CDR3 bases: TGCAGTGCCACGACTAGCGGGAGGGACTGGAGATCCACAGATACGCAGTATTTT.

This clonotype was counted a few times. This rearrangement joins TRBV20-1 to TRBJ2-7, with D maybe TRBD2 (5 bases). From germline, CDR1 is DFQATT and CDR2 SNEGSKA (reference sequence). Between the trimmed V and J ends, which lost 5 bases and 3 bases, there was a span of 8 bases. The CDR3 is made up of 11 amino acids. CDR3 sequence reads: CSAPDFYEQYF. In DNA, the CDR3 is TGCAGTGCTCCGGACTTCTACGAGCAGTACTTC.

This clonotype has at least ten counts. V and J are TRBV7-2 and TRBJ2-7; a weak D match, TRBD1 (5 bases). Germline lookup yields CDR1 SGHTA and CDR2 FQGNSA. This CDR3 contains 15 residues. Trimming removed 3 bases from V and 2 bases from J, with 14 bases in between. CDR3 protein: CASSFADRRPYEQYF. In DNA form, the CDR3 reads TGTGCCAGCAGCTTTGCAGACAGACGACCCTACGAGCAGTACTTC.

Points on this clonotype: This may arise from a read error, as a much more abundant clone is one base away. This chain links TRBV20-1 with TRBJ2-3; 12 nucleotides agree with TRBD2. CDR1 is DFQATT, CDR2 SNEGSKA, per germline (reference sequence). The CDR3 contains 14 residues. V trimming: 6 bases; J trimming: 1 base; junction bases outside the gene matches: 2. CDR3: CSALAGGRTDTQYF. CDR3 DNA sequence: TGCAGTGCCCTAGCGGGGGGGCGCACAGATACGCAGTATTTT.

This clonotype was found many times. The V gene is TRBV9, the J gene TRBJ2-3; D might be TRBD1 (6 bases). CDR3 size: 13 residues. Trimming took 0 bases from V and 4 from J, leaving 6 bases between them. Germline loops: CDR1 SGDLS, CDR2 YYNGEE. The CDR3 is CASSVEGADTQYF. The DNA for the CDR3 is TGTGCCAGCAGCGTAGAGGGGGCAGATACGCAGTATTTT.